The present TCR beta chain was sequenced within a study of shared clonotypes between healthy human individuals (dated by TCRdb to about 2020). Turning to the overall study: The cohort included three men and a couple of women between 18 and 49 years of age. Between about 0.8 and 9 billion PBMCs per donor were obtained by leukapheresis. For each donor, CD4 naive and CD4 memory were each run on three plates, CD8 naive on two plates, and CD8 memory on one plate. Blood TCR repertoires of about five healthy adults were deeply sequenced to estimate repertoire size and the extent of clonotype sharing between individuals. Different laboratories and diverse techniques were used to prepare libraries and sequence TCR repertoires, to increase sequencing depth and limit assay-specific biases.

The CDR3 sequence holds 14 residues, the cysteine and phenylalanine included. The entry retains the CDR3 DNA only, 42 bases that are in frame from base 1. Trimming at the junction amounts to 3 bases on V and 2 bases on J, and the germline ends lie 11 bases apart. The germline V gene provides CDR1 SGHRS and CDR2 YFSETQ. The donors were healthy, HIV-negative adults who had no recently reported acute infections or vaccinations. Every donor was a Caucasian adult living in Nashville, Tennessee, USA. CD4+ T cells were enriched by magnetic negative selection; naive cells were then positively selected on CD45RA, and the negative fraction formed the memory subset. Blood was obtained by leukapheresis, after which PBMCs were separated by Ficoll-Histopaque density gradient centrifugation and cryopreserved in liquid nitrogen vapor phase. Analytical flow cytometry was used to check the purity and quantity of every magnetically sorted T cell population. Each sorted fraction had its genomic DNA isolated and then quantified by UV absorbance on a Nanodrop 2000c.

With respect to this clone: Its antigen is not yet known. No clone much larger than this one lies a single base away; base qualities are absent.

TCR CDR3 regions were amplified from genomic DNA by multiplex PCR using the deep immunoSEQ assay. Genomic DNA extracted from each cell subset was distributed evenly over all wells of several immunoSEQ 96-well plates, and each plate served as one replicate. For sorted subsets, about 220 ng of genomic DNA, equivalent to 25,000 to 35,000 T cell genomes, went into each replicate PCR. Purified libraries were measured with a Qubit 3.0 fluorometer, size-checked on a Bioanalyzer 2100, and measured again with the KAPA Library Quantification kit. Each immunoSEQ 96-well plate was sequenced on its own single-read 150-cycle Illumina NextSeq 550 flow cell. Turning to the authors' computational methods: Because the immunoSEQ output held only junctional sequences and lacked quality scores, the filtering could not match the filtering applied to full-length reads. Sequences were annotated with PyIR, a Python wrapper for IgBLAST v1.9, using IMGT germline references to assign V/J genes and CDR3. Any read was removed if the V/J assignment was weak (E-value above 1e-6), the CDR3 was missing, or the read contained stop codons, out-of-frame junctions, or ambiguous translated residues. A V3J clonotype was defined by an identical inferred V gene, J gene, and CDR3 amino acid sequence. Percentage overlap between repertoires was computed as shared unique clonotypes divided by the size of the smaller repertoire. Three approaches were used to assess repertoire richness: RTK rarefaction, the Chao1 estimator, and Recon v2.1 estimates of unobserved clonotypes. Generation probabilities were computed with OLGA for all TCRbeta clonotypes obtained by the gDNA method from four donors. TCRdb took over this immuneACCESS table, retaining in-frame rearrangements with V and J assigned. Such tables are incomplete; in checked studies, under half of the missing clones stem from an unresolved V gene, and the remainder is unexplained. The V and J calls and clone size were taken over from that table, and D and trimming were inferred from the DNA. This sample lists roughly 2.6 million clones; approximately 90% were detected once. 0.14% of the sample comes from the top ten.

Paper-wide results and their limitations: Even with the large sequencing depth, rarefaction of the sorted-subset datasets indicated that sequencing was incomplete. Compared with non-shared clonotypes, the clonotypes found in all four sorted-subset donors had higher generation probabilities. Sampling was restricted to blood, and TCR repertoires in tissue are likely to differ from TCR repertoires in blood. When a handful of donors were compared, the shared fraction of clonotypes was about 5.5% for naive CD4, over 3% for naive CD8, 2.3% for memory CD4, and about 0.36% for memory CD8. Because the study included a small number of donors, the genetic and exposure-history diversity represented was limited. Naive subsets generally had larger estimated clonotype richness than memory subsets. Pairwise subsampling indicated that sequencing depth was expected to affect the degree of clonotype sharing among donors.

Sequencing was performed on naive CD4+ T cells sorted from blood. Explained via the paper, the cell subset or site label denotes: CD45RA+ positively selected. This TCR was sampled from a man younger than 35 in good health. The rearranged chain carries TRBV5-1 and TRBJ1-1; TRBD1 is a possible D gene, resting on 5 matching bases. At the DNA level, the sequence is TGCGCCAGCAGCTCATGGGGGAGAAACACTGAAGCTTTCTTT. Translated, it gives CASSSWGRNTEAFF.